A selection of T cell receptor beta chains follows, all from one sample in a study of long-term antiretroviral therapy in people with HIV. Method: immunoSEQ multiplex PCR; TCRdb's copy keeps in-frame clones and lacks some. The sample records about 35,000 clones, approximately 83% being singletons. This specimen was unsorted PBMCs, taken 2.2 years after starting antiretroviral therapy. These receptor sequences come from a man younger than 30 with HIV. Each CDR3 is given with its conserved first and last residue.

CDR3	V	J
CASSLRVSDTEAFF	TRBV5-5	TRBJ1-1
CARTLAGAEQFF	TRBV5-3	TRBJ2-1
CASSYAGPGSNQPQHF	TRBV6-5	TRBJ1-5
CASSLRGDFSGNTIYF	TRBV5-1	TRBJ1-3
CASSTESSTDTQYF	TRBV5-1	TRBJ2-3
CASSLGGAYGYTF	TRBV7-8	TRBJ1-2
CASSAYSSTDTQYF	TRBV7-3	TRBJ2-3
CASSFADGQVGGYTF	TRBV7-7	TRBJ1-2
CASSLGGTTYEQYF	TRBV5-1	TRBJ2-7
CASRENQARGYTF	TRBV27	TRBJ1-2
CASSLAGQGSYEQYF	TRBV28	TRBJ2-7
CASSAFPGQPPHEQFF	TRBV7-9	TRBJ2-1
CASSEGGGIPYNSPLHF	TRBV6-1	TRBJ1-6
CASSLGGSPAYNEQFF	TRBV7-2	TRBJ2-1
CASSLIRGQGAHEQFF	TRBV11-2	TRBJ2-1
CASSPRGRSSYEQYF	TRBV28	TRBJ2-7
CASSRGDGLNTEAFF	TRBV19	TRBJ1-1
CASSLPTGNYGYTF	TRBV28	TRBJ1-2
CATSRDKGNEQFF	TRBV15	TRBJ2-1
CASSDGGVRNISF	TRBV9	TRBJ1-2
CASSSTWGGYNSPLHF	TRBV7-2	TRBJ1-6
CASSHLQGNNEQFF	TRBV4-2	TRBJ2-1
CASSDGGGADTQYF	TRBV6-4	TRBJ2-3